This T cell receptor beta chain was found in a study of T cells after posttransplantation cyclophosphamide. Study-wide findings and caveats: TRB clonality was highly associated with recipient CMV seropositivity and reactivation.

Treatment was busulfan-fludarabine conditioning, a marrow graft, and cyclophosphamide on days +3 and +4. This clone was seen ten or more times. As yet, its antigen is unknown. This CDR3 has 16 residues. Trimming removed 0 bases from V and 3 bases from J; junction bases left unmatched: 1. Looked up from germline, CDR1 is MNHEY and CDR2 is SVGAGI. Profiled with immunoSEQ multiplex PCR; TCRdb holds only in-frame clones, not every one. The sample was found to contain 3,700 or so clones, and every one recurs. V and J are TRBV6-5 and TRBJ2-7, with 14 bases that match TRBD2. The sequenced sample was PBMCs, obtained after allogeneic stem cell transplant with posttransplant cyclophosphamide. The receptor was derived from a female patient aged 18 to 29 who received an allogeneic stem cell transplant from an unrelated donor, was CMV-positive, and had acute GVHD only. Some T cells here may be from the graft donor. CDR3 in amino acids: CASSYSGLAGVYEQYF. CDR3 bases: TGTGCCAGCAGTTACTCGGGACTAGCGGGAGTCTACGAGCAGTACTTC.